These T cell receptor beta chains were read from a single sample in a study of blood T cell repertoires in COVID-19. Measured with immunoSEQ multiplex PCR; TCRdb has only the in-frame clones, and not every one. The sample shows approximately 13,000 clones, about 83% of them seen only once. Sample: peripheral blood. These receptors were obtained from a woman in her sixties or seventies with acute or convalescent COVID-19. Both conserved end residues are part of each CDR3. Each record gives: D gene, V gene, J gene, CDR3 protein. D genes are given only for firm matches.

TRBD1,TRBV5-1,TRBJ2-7,CASSRTGGYRYEQYF
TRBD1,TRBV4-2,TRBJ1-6,CASSPGTGGNSPLHF
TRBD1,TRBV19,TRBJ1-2,CASSRDRETNYGYTF
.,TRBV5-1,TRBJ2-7,CASSLLFVGARGEQYF
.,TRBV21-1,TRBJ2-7,CASRRGHHYEQYF
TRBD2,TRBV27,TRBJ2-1,CASSFLTGTRNNEQFF
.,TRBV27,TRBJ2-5,CASSLRETQYF
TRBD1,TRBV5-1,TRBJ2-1,CASSHPGQGVVGYNEQFF
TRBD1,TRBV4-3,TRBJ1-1,CASRLGTGVTEAFF
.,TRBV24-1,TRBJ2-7,CATSDRYDEQYF
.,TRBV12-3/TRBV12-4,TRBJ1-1,CASSRRTSQAFF
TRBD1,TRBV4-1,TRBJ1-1,CASSQVPRGVNTEAFF
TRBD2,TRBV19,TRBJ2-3,CASSASLAGGPADTQYF
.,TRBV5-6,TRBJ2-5,CASSLAARLETQYF
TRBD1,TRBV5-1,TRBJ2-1,CASSLEVRQGPRNEQFF
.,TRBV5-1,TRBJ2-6,CASSSSRDISGANVLTF
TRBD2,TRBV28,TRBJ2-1,CASKLAGGNNEQFF
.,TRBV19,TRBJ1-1,CASSRRGDSTEAFF
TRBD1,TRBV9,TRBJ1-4,CASSPRTGPNEKLFF
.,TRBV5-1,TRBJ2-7,CASSLAPHRTEGYEQYF
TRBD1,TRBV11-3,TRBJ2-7,CASSLYGTGVYEQYF
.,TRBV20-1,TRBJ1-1,CSAPRWTEAFF
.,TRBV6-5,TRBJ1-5,CASREGISNQPQHF
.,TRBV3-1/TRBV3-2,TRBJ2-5,CASSHEVWEFRTETQYF
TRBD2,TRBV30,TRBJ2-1,CAWSPGGYNEQFF
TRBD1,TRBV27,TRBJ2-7,CASSSGGYEQYF
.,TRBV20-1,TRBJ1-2,CSVFRGGVYTF
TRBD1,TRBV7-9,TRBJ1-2,CASSLTGDGYTF
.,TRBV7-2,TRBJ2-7,CASSPPGPYEQYF
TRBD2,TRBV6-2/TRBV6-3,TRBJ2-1,CASSYSLAGANEQFF
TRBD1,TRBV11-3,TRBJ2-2,CASSSYRDRDYTGELFF
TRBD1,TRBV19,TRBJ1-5,CASSANSGQGSQHF
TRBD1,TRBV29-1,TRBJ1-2,CSASTGRGYTF
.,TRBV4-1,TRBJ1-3,CASSPHPNGRVGNTIYF
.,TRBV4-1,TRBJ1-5,CASSPETGQGNQPQHF
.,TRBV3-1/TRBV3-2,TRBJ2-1,CASTRYNEQFF
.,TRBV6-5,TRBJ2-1,CASSREWGGQQFF
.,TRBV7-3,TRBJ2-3,CASSNGVDTQYF
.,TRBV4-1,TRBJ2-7,CASSQATAGKTYEQYF
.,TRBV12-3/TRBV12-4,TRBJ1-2,CASSFQGLSYTF
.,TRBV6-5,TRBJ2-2,CASSYEGGNTGELFF
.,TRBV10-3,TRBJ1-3,CAISPGFGSGNTIYF
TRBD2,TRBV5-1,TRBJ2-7,CASSLTGGSDEQYF
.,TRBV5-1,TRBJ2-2,CASSPGGVNTGELFF
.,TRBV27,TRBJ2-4,CASSLRNTGAKNIQYF
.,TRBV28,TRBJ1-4,CASSFSRGAEGEKLFF
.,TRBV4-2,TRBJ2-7,CASSQRLVFYEQYF
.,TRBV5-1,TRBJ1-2,CASSEGGPLEGGYTF
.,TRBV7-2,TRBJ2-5,CASSLAPGDSMTQYF
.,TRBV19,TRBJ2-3,CASRPQGFGTDTQYF
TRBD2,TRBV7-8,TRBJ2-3,CASSPIGLAGSTDTQYF